This TCR beta chain was captured by sequencing in a study of T cells in Graves' hyperthyroidism and ophthalmopathy (dated by TCRdb to between 2019 and 2020). Broadly, across the study: Peripheral blood was collected at initial diagnosis, before any treatment. TCR V-J signatures able to tell the groups apart were searched for in a discovery cohort of around 95 patients, of whom 40 to 45 had Graves' ophthalmopathy and roughly 58 had stable Graves' hyperthyroidism. In about 6 Graves' hyperthyroidism patients, the study also compared T-cell repertoires from thyroid tissue with T-cell repertoires from blood. The roughly 94 discovery patients were randomly divided into training and test sets at a 7:3 ratio. TCR Vbeta CDR3 sequencing of approximately 140 peripheral blood samples (under 45 ophthalmopathy, over 70 hyperthyroidism and approximately 17 progressor patients) is reported in the paper. After sampling, hyperthyroidism patients received methimazole starting at 30 mg daily, and ophthalmopathy patients received high-dose intravenous methylprednisolone. An independent validation cohort of 18 to 20 hyperthyroidism patients and 15 or so patients who later progressed to ophthalmopathy tested prospective prediction of ophthalmopathy. Broader findings and caveats from the paper: Most expanded thyroid clonotypes (frequency above 0.001) were also detected in blood, a finding suggesting that blood repertoires may reflect thyroid immune responses. In validation, progression to ophthalmopathy was predicted by the model with approximately 67% sensitivity and roughly 76% specificity, a median of 6.5 months before onset. A model built on a 13 V-J signature distinguished ophthalmopathy from stable hyperthyroidism, reaching 85% to 90% sensitivity and approximately 83% specificity in cross-validation and 80%/75% in testing. No statistical method was used to set the sample size in advance, and investigators knew the group allocation.

This clonotype was recorded at least ten times. Its cognate antigen has yet to be identified. One base away there is no much larger clone; base qualities are not given. Stable Graves' hyperthyroidism was defined as the absence of progression to ophthalmopathy over 18 months of follow-up. Hyperthyroidism patients were newly diagnosed, with disease duration under 2 months, and aged 18 to 65 years. The study excluded patients with uncontrolled infections, other autoimmune diseases, pregnancy or lactation. Diagnoses were based on clinical symptoms, serum thyroxine and TRAb, thyroid ultrasound and orbital computed tomography. Ficoll-Paque density gradient centrifugation was used to isolate PBMCs from around 9.1 ml of fresh peripheral blood. Total RNA was extracted with Trizol reagent, and quality was checked on an Agilent 2100 Bioanalyzer. V and J are truncated by 7 bases and 6 bases respectively, leaving an intervening sequence of 16 bases. According to the germline V gene, CDR1 reads SGHRS and CDR2 reads YFSETQ. The CDR3 sequence holds 13 residues, the cysteine and phenylalanine included. The retained sequence is limited to the CDR3, 39 bases, with the frame set at the first base.

TCR beta CDR3 regions were amplified from RNA transcripts. For the first round of RT-PCR on the TCR CDR3, the HTBI primer set was used together with the Qiagen OneStep RT-PCR kit. The libraries were constructed in a second round of multiplex PCR and then size-selected and purified. Sequencing of the libraries was done on an Illumina HiSeq2000 using paired-end 100 bp reads. In the source study's methods: SOAPnuke was used to process the raw data, with reads discarded if the reads contained adapters or uncalled bases, had a mean Phred below 15, or lacked an exact constant-primer or identifier match. COPE v1.2.5 was used to merge high-quality paired reads, and clonotypes were defined as unique nucleotide sequences. MiTCR v1.1 was used to align clonotypes to the IMGT TRBV, TRBD and TRBJ reference segments. The analysis was restricted to V-J combinations with a frequency above 0.0001, which together covered about 99% of the repertoires. The TCS score was defined as F50 (clonal expansion) divided by E x V (chaos), with BLOSUM62-based TCRdist calculated between CDR3 peptides within each V-J. Welch's t-statistics and random forest reduced fewer than 600 V-J features to 10 to 15, which were used in a naive Bayes classifier (R e1071). TCRdb trimmed public reads at Q25 via fastp, called clones via MiXCR and kept in-frame beta chains. For every CDR3 protein sequence, its rows merge into one entry that carries the most common genes and DNA. These V and J calls derive from TCRdb rather than the authors' analysis. The table for this sample lists some 350,000 distinct CDR3 sequences; about 18% of them were counted only once. The ten most abundant clones make up around 4% of the sample.

Sequencing input: blood. This sequence originates from a woman aged 18-29 years with Graves' hyperthyroidism. The sequence joins TRBV5-1 to TRBJ1-1; the best D guess is TRBD1, with 5 bases matching. The CDR3 amino acid sequence is: CASAAGLGAEAFF. The DNA is as follows: TGCGCCAGCGCCGCCGGACTGGGGGCTGAAGCTTTCTTT.